The 32 T cell receptor beta chains given below trace back to one sample, sequenced in a study of blood T cell repertoires in COVID-19. Clones were read by immunoSEQ multiplex PCR, and TCRdb kept only the in-frame ones, dropping some. The sample records 220,000 or so clones, roughly nine tenths being singletons. Sequenced: PBMCs or T cells enriched from blood (not recorded which). The receptors were gathered from a woman aged 18-29 years in a cohort exposed to, infected with or recovered from COVID-19 (not recorded which).

This sequence joins TRBV7-3 and TRBJ2-6; 10 bases agree with TRBD1. The CDR3 spans 18 residues. CDR1 is SGHTA, CDR2 FQGTGA, per germline. J gave up 0 bases and V 5 bases, and 7 bases lay outside the gene matches. The CDR3 spells CASSAGQGWVSGANVLTF. CDR3 DNA: TGTGCCAGCAGCGCGGGACAGGGGTGGGTCTCTGGGGCCAACGTCCTGACTTTC.

The rearrangement uses TRBV9 and TRBJ2-1; 7 nucleotides agree with TRBD1. The germline V gene encodes CDR1 SGDLS and CDR2 YYNGEE. After removal of 3 bases from V and 2 bases from J, the junction contained 5 bases not matched to a gene. This CDR3 has 15 amino acids. Here the CDR3 DNA reads TGTGCCAGCAGCGCCGAGGGGGCTGCCTACAATGAGCAGTTCTTC. The encoded protein is CASSAEGAAYNEQFF.

This chain links TRBV19 with TRBJ1-1; 9 bases match TRBD1. Unmatched junction bases numbered 2, after V lost 3 bases and J lost 3 bases. This CDR3 contains 14 residues. Per the germline V gene, CDR1 is LNHDA and CDR2 is SQIVND (reference sequence). The CDR3 here is CASSIRTGDTEAFF. Written as DNA, the CDR3 is TGTGCCAGTAGTATTCGGACAGGGGACACTGAAGCTTTCTTT.

This chain connects TRBV5-1 to TRBJ2-1, with D maybe TRBD1 (6 bases). The V end lost 6 bases, the J end lost 4 bases, and 17 bases lay between the germline ends. Germline V gene sequence: CDR1 SGHRS, CDR2 YFSETQ. This CDR3 spans 15 amino acids. The CDR3, as DNA: TGCGCCAGCAACCCCGGGGACACGATGTACAATGAGCAGTTCTTC. Its translation is CASNPGDTMYNEQFF.

This clone was recorded only once. This chain links TRBV5-1 with TRBJ2-1; a weak D match, TRBD2 (6 bases). The CDR3 has 14 amino acids. V was shortened by 1 base and J by 13 bases, with 18 bases between the two germline ends. Germline V gene sequence: CDR1 SGHRS, CDR2 YFSETQ. DNA for the CDR3: TGCGCCAGCAGCTTGAATGGCCCGGGGGAACTTCAGTTCTTC. This gives the protein CASSLNGPGELQFF.

The chain has TRBV27 and TRBJ1-1; 8 bases are shared with TRBD1. CDR1 is MNHEY and CDR2 is SMNVEV in the germline V gene (reference sequence). The CDR3 loop spans 15 amino acids. The V segment lost 4 bases and the J segment 5 bases; nucleotides outside the gene matches: 9. The CDR3 DNA reads as TGTGCCAGCAGTTCATCTCCCAGGGGGCTGACTGAAGCTTTCTTT. Residues: CASSSSPRGLTEAFF.

This clone occurred once. This sample also contains other DNA sequences that code for the same CDR3. The chain uses TRBV28 and TRBJ1-4; weak D call: TRBD1 (5 bases). The length of the CDR3 is 12 residues. V lost 6 bases, J lost 5 bases, and 7 bases lay in between. In germline, CDR1 is MDHEN, CDR2 SYDVKM. This chain's CDR3 is CASRDSNEKLFF. The CDR3 region has the DNA TGTGCCAGCAGAGACAGCAATGAAAAACTGTTTTTT.

The genes are TRBV10-3 and TRBJ2-1, with D maybe TRBD2 (6 bases). Germline values: CDR1 ENHRY, CDR2 SYGVKD. This CDR3 is 16 amino acids long. Trimming took off 0 bases at V and 9 bases at J, with 18 bases between the two ends. CDR3 region: CAISESGPVGGGEQFF. The CDR3 DNA reads TGTGCCATCAGTGAGTCGGGACCGGTGGGAGGTGGTGAGCAGTTCTTC.

This clone was observed a few times. CDR3 loop: CASSPGPLIDTQYF. The CDR3, as DNA: TGTGCCAGCTCACCAGGGCCCCTGATAGATACGCAGTATTTT. This rearrangement joins TRBV18 to TRBJ2-3; the D is unclear. This CDR3 contains 14 residues. CDR1 and CDR2 (germline): KGHSH, LQKENI. Trimming removed 2 bases at V and 5 bases at J, with 11 bases between.

The V gene is TRBV5-4, the J gene TRBJ1-1; TRBD1 is a possible D gene (5 bases). CDR1 is SGHNT, CDR2 YYREEE, per germline (reference sequence). This CDR3 has 14 residues. V lost 2 bases and J lost 4, with 12 bases in between. The CDR3 DNA sequence: TGTGCCAGCAGCTTAGGGATGGGGGGCACTGAAGCTTTCTTT. Protein sequence: CASSLGMGGTEAFF. Together with reference TRBV5-4 and TRBJ1-1, the CDR3 gives the full variable domain: ETGVTQSPTHLIKTRGQQVTLRCSSQSGHNTVSWYQQALGQGPQFIFQYYREEENGRGNFPPRFSGLQFPNYSSELNVNALELDDSALYLCASSLGMGGTEAFFGQGTRLTVV.

The chain is built from TRBV24-1 and TRBJ2-2, with D perhaps TRBD1 (6 bases). The V and J ends lost 4 bases and 2 bases respectively, with 16 bases between them. CDR3 length equals 17 residues. Germline-derived CDR1 and CDR2 are KGHDR and SFDVKD. CDR3 protein: CATSDPPGVVNTGELFF. In DNA form, the CDR3 reads TGTGCCACCAGTGACCCCCCAGGGGTGGTTAACACCGGGGAGCTGTTTTTT.

Concerning this clone: Additional DNA sequences in this sample encode the identical CDR3. CDR3 region: CASSLRTGGFNQPQHF. The CDR3 coding sequence is TGTGCCAGCAGCCTGAGGACAGGGGGTTTCAATCAGCCCCAGCATTTT. This sequence joins TRBV28 and TRBJ1-5, with TRBD1 matching over 10 bases. CDR1 and CDR2 (germline): MDHEN, SYDVKM. This CDR3 spans 16 amino acids. J gave up 3 bases and V 6 bases, and 8 bases lay outside the gene matches.

The chain has TRBV15 and TRBJ2-5, with no clear D. The CDR3 is made up of 14 amino acids. V shed 0 bases and J shed 9 bases, with 14 bases lying between them. Germline V CDR1 and CDR2: LNHNV, YYDKDF (reference sequence). The CDR3 DNA reads TGTGCCACCAGCAGAGATTCGACCATCCGGGCCCAGTACTTC. This translates into CATSRDSTIRAQYF. The full variable domain, in which reference TRBV15 and TRBJ2-5 provide the parts outside the CDR3, is DAMVIQNPRYQVTQFGKPVTLSCSQTLNHNVMYWYQQKSSQAPKLLFHYYDKDFNNEADTPDNFQSRRPNTSFCFLDIRSPGLGDTAMYLCATSRDSTIRAQYFGPGTRLLVL.

The J gene is TRBJ2-5, the V gene TRBV18, with D unclear. V shed 5 bases and J shed 4 bases, with 5 bases lying between them. Germline V gene data show CDR1 as KGHSH and CDR2 as LQKENI. CDR3 length equals 11 residues. CDR3 nucleotide sequence: TGTGCCAGCTCAGGCGGAGAGACCCAGTACTTC. Amino acid sequence: CASSGGETQYF.

The chain has TRBV10-3 and TRBJ1-2; D gene uncertain. V dropped 3 bases and J dropped 3 bases, with 11 bases sitting between them. Per the germline V gene, CDR1 is ENHRY and CDR2 is SYGVKD. This CDR3 has 14 amino acids. The CDR3 nucleotides read TGTGCCATCAGTGAATCTTTAGCGGACTATGGCTACACCTTC. Protein product: CAISESLADYGYTF.

The rearrangement joins TRBV18 to TRBJ1-1; D gene uncertain. The CDR3 consists of 14 residues. Germline CDR1 reads KGHSH; CDR2 reads LQKENI. Trimming left V 2 bases short and J 3 bases short, with 10 bases between. The CDR3 here is CASSPDEGYTEAFF. For the CDR3, the DNA is TGTGCCAGCTCACCAGACGAGGGTTACACTGAAGCTTTCTTT.

The V call is TRBV6-5, the J call TRBJ1-2, with D possibly being TRBD1 (5 bases). In germline, CDR1 is MNHEY, CDR2 SVGAGI. V was trimmed by 6 bases and J by 2 bases, leaving 13 bases between them. The CDR3 has 14 amino acids. CDR3 loop: CASRSPGQNYGYTF. The CDR3 coding sequence is TGTGCCAGCAGGAGTCCAGGACAAAACTATGGCTACACCTTC.

J is TRBJ1-2 and V is TRBV3-1 (or the pseudogene TRBV3-2), with D possibly being TRBD1 (5 bases). The CDR3 totals 12 residues. V was pared by 4 bases and J by 8 bases, with 11 bases between. Germline V gene lookup returns CDR1 LGHDT and CDR2 YNNKEL (reference sequence). The CDR3 reads CASSRLRGGYTF. As DNA, the CDR3 is TGTGCCAGCAGCCGACTTAGGGGAGGCTACACCTTC.

This clone was counted once. V usage is TRBV6-5 and J usage is TRBJ2-3; TRBD1 might be the D (7 bases). V was shortened by 7 bases and J by 2 bases, with 13 bases between the two germline ends. This CDR3 contains 14 residues. CDR1 MNHEY and CDR2 SVGAGI come from the germline V gene. In nucleotides, the CDR3 is TGTGCCAGCACCCAGGGGGGACTCACAGATACGCAGTATTTT. This sequence encodes CASTQGGLTDTQYF.

The rearrangement joins TRBV19 to TRBJ1-1, with D maybe TRBD1 (5 bases). Germline CDR1 LNHDA, CDR2 SQIVND (reference sequence). Between the trimmed V and J ends, which lost 7 bases and 3 bases, there was a span of 12 bases. This CDR3 contains 13 residues. The CDR3 region has the DNA TGTGCCAGTACCATCGGGGGTTACACTGAAGCTTTCTTT. Encoded protein: CASTIGGYTEAFF.

The V call is TRBV4-1, the J call TRBJ1-6; the D gene is possibly TRBD1 (5 bases). The CDR3 extends over 14 amino acids. V lost 6 bases and J 10 bases, leaving 16 bases between the germline ends. Germline assignment: CDR1 MGHRA and CDR2 YSYEKL. The CDR3 region is CASSLRGYDSPLHF. The CDR3 DNA sequence: TGCGCCAGCAGTCTACGGGGGTATGACTCACCCCTCCACTTT.

The rearrangement uses TRBV27 and TRBJ2-2; D possibly corresponds to TRBD2 (7 bases). CDR1 is MNHEY and CDR2 is SMNVEV in the germline V gene (reference sequence). Trimming removed 1 base from V and 3 bases from J, with 15 bases in between. CDR3 length: 17 amino acids. The chain's CDR3 is CASSLFLGGPDTGELFF. Written as DNA, the CDR3 is TGTGCCAGCAGTTTATTTCTGGGGGGGCCCGACACCGGGGAGCTGTTTTTT.

The count of this clone is one. The gene calls are TRBV6-5 and TRBJ1-5, with D tentatively TRBD1 (6 bases). The CDR3 is made up of 15 amino acids. Trimming took 5 bases from V and 0 from J, leaving 11 bases between them. Per the germline V gene, CDR1 is MNHEY and CDR2 is SVGAGI. CDR3 loop: CASSPGEGSNQPQHF. The DNA of the CDR3 is TGTGCCAGCAGTCCAGGGGAGGGTAGCAATCAGCCCCAGCATTTT.

The J gene is TRBJ1-1, the V gene TRBV2, with D tentatively TRBD1 (5 bases). V lost 4 bases and J lost 1, with 10 bases in between. The CDR3 covers 14 residues. Germline V lookup: CDR1 SNHLY, CDR2 FYNNEI. The CDR3 coding sequence is TGTGCCAGCAGTGCAGGGTCCAGGAACACTGAAGCTTTCTTT. Amino acid sequence: CASSAGSRNTEAFF.

The V call is TRBV7-9, the J call TRBJ1-5, with D perhaps TRBD1 (5 bases). The CDR3 is made up of 15 amino acids. Germline V lookup: CDR1 SEHNR, CDR2 FQNEAQ (reference sequence). V lost 5 bases and J lost 0, with 11 bases in between. Written as DNA, the CDR3 is TGTGCCAGCAGCGCCTTGGGGGGTAGCAATCAGCCCCAGCATTTT. Protein: CASSALGGSNQPQHF.

This chain joins TRBV6-1 and TRBJ1-2; 12 bases are shared with TRBD1. Germline CDR1 and CDR2: MNHNS and SASEGT. The CDR3 spans 18 residues. Trimming took 1 base from V and 10 from J; bases not matched to a gene: 16. The DNA of the CDR3 is TGTGCCAGCAGTGAAGTAGTGGGACAGGGGGCCTTTGCGGTCGCCTACACCTTC. Translated: CASSEVVGQGAFAVAYTF.

This clone was counted once. CDR3 residues: CASSLTGGVNQPQHF. CDR3 in DNA: TGTGCCAGCAGCTTAACGGGAGGAGTCAATCAGCCCCAGCATTTT. V is TRBV7-3 and J is TRBJ1-5, with D hard to call. Germline V lookup: CDR1 SGHTA, CDR2 FQGTGA. This CDR3 is built from 15 residues. The V gene lost 0 bases and the J gene lost 3 bases, with 9 bases spanning the gap.

The CDR3 DNA reads as TGTGCCAGCAGTGAACAGGGTAATCCAGTTTATTTT. This encodes CASSEQGNPVYF. V is TRBV2 and J is TRBJ2-3; maybe TRBD1 (5 bases). This CDR3 has 12 amino acids. CDR1 is SNHLY and CDR2 is FYNNEI in the germline V gene. Trimming shortened V by 2 bases and J by 15 bases, and 15 bases separated the two germline ends.

V gene TRBV20-1 combines with J gene TRBJ1-5, with D hard to call. The CDR3 runs 11 residues. The V end was cut by 0 bases, the J end by 11 bases, with 8 bases between. The germline V gene encodes CDR1 DFQATT and CDR2 SNEGSKA (reference sequence). CDR3 nucleotide sequence: TGCAGTGCTAGAGAGGCCTTAACCCAGCATTTT. It codes for CSAREALTQHF.

The genes are TRBV5-1 and TRBJ2-5; D gene uncertain. This CDR3 is built from 14 residues. Trimming stripped 0 bases from V and 3 bases from J, with 9 bases between. Per the germline V gene, CDR1 is SGHRS and CDR2 is YFSETQ. The CDR3 coding sequence is TGCGCCAGCAGCTTGGCTACTATGAAAGAGACCCAGTACTTC. Its protein product is CASSLATMKETQYF.

The chain couples TRBV11-2 to TRBJ1-5, with a possible D match to TRBD1 (5 bases). Germline CDR1 is SGHAT and CDR2 is FQNNGV. Trimming left V 1 base short and J 4 bases short, with 8 bases between. The CDR3 loop spans 14 amino acids. In DNA form, the CDR3 reads TGTGCCAGCAGCTTAGGACAGTTTAATCAGCCCCAGCATTTT. Translation gives CASSLGQFNQPQHF.

The chain joins TRBV5-4 to TRBJ1-2; no firm D call. CDR1 is SGHNT, CDR2 YYREEE, per germline (reference sequence). With 2 bases removed from V and 4 bases from J, the gap between germline ends came to 9 bases. There are 13 residues in the CDR3. As DNA, the CDR3 is TGTGCCAGCAGCTTTGAGAACAGCTATGGCTACACCTTC. Amino acids: CASSFENSYGYTF.